Detailed here is one T cell receptor beta chain. The V and J ends lost 2 bases and 9 bases, in that order; junction bases with no gene match: 6. CDR3 length: 15 amino acids. Germline CDR1 MDHEN, CDR2 SYDVKM. This sample stems from a study of blood T cell repertoires in COVID-19. Some clones are missing from TCRdb's copy, which holds only in-frame ones; the method was immunoSEQ multiplex PCR. Seen here are tens of thousands of clones, around 80% observed once, and the top ten hold around 11%. The genes are TRBV28 and TRBJ1-6, with 8 bases identical to TRBD1. The sequenced sample was peripheral blood. This TCR derives from a man between 65 and 79 years old with acute or convalescent COVID-19. CDR3 bases: TGTGCCAGCAGTTTAATATCAGGGGGCCGTTCACCCCTCCACTTT. Protein product: CASSLISGGRSPLHF.